Listed here are 20 T cell receptor beta chains from one sample, sequenced in a study of T-cell reconstitution after alpha-beta-depleted transplantation in children. TCRbeta library preparation incorporated unique molecular identifiers. Each CDR3 protein is one row after TCRdb ran MiXCR on the PCR reads. Here the sample spans 500,000 or so distinct CDR3 sequences, around a third being singletons. Here the sequenced sample was PBMCs from the stem cell graft donor, taken from the stem cell graft. These receptors were taken from a human donor who donated a stem cell graft to a child with aplastic anemia.

This chain uses TRBV19 with TRBJ1-4; D possibly corresponds to TRBD1 (5 bases). Germline V gene sequence: CDR1 LNHDA, CDR2 SQIVND (reference sequence). V was pared by 7 bases and J by 2 bases, with 14 bases between. The CDR3 totals 15 residues. The CDR3 DNA reads as TGTGCCAGTAACAGAATGGGGGGTACTAATGAAAAACTGTTTTTT. The encoded protein is CASNRMGGTNEKLFF.

The gene calls are TRBV4-3 and TRBJ1-2, with D perhaps TRBD1 (5 bases). The CDR3 sequence is 18 residues long. The germline V gene encodes CDR1 LGHNA and CDR2 YSLEER. Deletions cut 1 base from V and 4 bases from J, with 22 bases between. CDR3 residues: CASSQGWSEGLAGYGYTF. As DNA, the CDR3 is TGCGCCAGCAGCCAAGGATGGAGTGAGGGGCTAGCGGGCTATGGCTACACCTTC.

V gene TRBV29-1 combines with J gene TRBJ1-4, with TRBD1 identical over 7 bases. The CDR3 totals 13 residues. In germline, CDR1 is SQVTM, CDR2 ANQGSEA. The V segment lost 6 bases and the J segment 8 bases; nucleotides outside the gene matches: 9. The CDR3 coding sequence is TGCAGCGTCTCCGGGACAGCCGGGGAAAAACTGTTTTTT. This gives the protein CSVSGTAGEKLFF.

This chain connects TRBV6-2 or TRBV6-3 to TRBJ2-6; unclear D gene. Germline V gene sequence: CDR1 MNHEY, CDR2 SVGEGT. The CDR3 runs to 10 residues. The germline V and J ends were trimmed by 5 bases and 9 bases, with 2 bases remaining between them. The CDR3 coding sequence is TGTGCCAGCAGTAACAACGTCCTGACTTTC. Translation: CASSNNVLTF.

There are a few counts of this clonotype. The rearrangement uses TRBV7-9 and TRBJ1-5, with D uncertain. Germline CDR1 reads SEHNR; CDR2 reads FQNEAQ (reference sequence). The CDR3 runs to 15 residues. Trimming shortened V by 5 bases and J by 0 bases, and 11 bases separated the two germline ends. CDR3 nucleotide sequence: TGTGCCAGCAGCCCGTTAAGTAGTAGCAATCAGCCCCAGCATTTT. Amino acids: CASSPLSSSNQPQHF.

This clonotype showed up just once. J is TRBJ2-1 and V is TRBV12-5; D is unresolved. Germline loops: CDR1 LGHNT, CDR2 FRNRAP. The CDR3 runs to 14 residues. The V and J ends lost 1 base and 4 bases respectively, with 8 bases between them. CDR3 DNA: TGTGCTAGTGGTTTGGACCCTAATTACAATGAGCAGTTCTTC. Amino acid sequence: CASGLDPNYNEQFF. The full variable domain, its missing parts supplied by reference TRBV12-5 and TRBJ2-1, is DARVTQTPRHKVTEMGQEVTMRCQPILGHNTVFWYRQTMMQGLELLAYFRNRAPLDDSGMPKDRFSAEMPDATLATLKIQPSEPRDSAVYFCASGLDPNYNEQFFGPGTRLTVL.

J is TRBJ1-1 and V is TRBV10-1; a possible D gene is TRBD1 (6 bases). From germline, CDR1 is WNHNN and CDR2 SYGVQD (reference sequence). Trimming stripped 6 bases from V and 4 bases from J, with 12 bases between. The CDR3 has 13 amino acids. The CDR3 loop is CASSGTGSTEAFF. As DNA, the CDR3 is TGCGCCAGCAGCGGTACAGGGAGCACTGAAGCTTTCTTT.

The genes are TRBV12-3 or TRBV12-4 and TRBJ2-1, with 7 bases aligning to TRBD2. The CDR3 length is 17 residues. The trim removed 3 bases at V and 7 bases at J, leaving 15 bases unmatched. CDR3 DNA: TGTGCCAGCAGTTTGGTGGCTAGCGGATGGGGGTATAATGAGCAGTTCTTC. Translated: CASSLVASGWGYNEQFF.

This clonotype was picked up a small number of times. The chain has TRBV12-3 or TRBV12-4 and TRBJ1-5, with a tentative D call TRBD1 (5 bases). The CDR3 covers 15 residues. V dropped 6 bases and J dropped 4 bases, with 16 bases sitting between them. Written as DNA, the CDR3 is TGTGCCAGCAGAGGCTCAGGACACAAGAATCAGCCCCAGCATTTT. It codes for CASRGSGHKNQPQHF.

The chain joins TRBV28 to TRBJ2-3; 9 bases match TRBD2. The CDR3 totals 14 residues. Germline values: CDR1 MDHEN, CDR2 SYDVKM. Trimming took 7 bases from V and 4 from J; bases not matched to a gene: 6. CDR3 amino acids: CASNSGSRADTQYF. The CDR3 nucleotides are TGTGCCAGCAATAGCGGGAGTAGGGCAGATACGCAGTATTTT.

The CDR3 nucleotides are TGTGCCAGCAGCGTAGCTGGGACTAGCGGGAGAAAAGATGAGCAGTTCTTC. Its protein is CASSVAGTSGRKDEQFF. The chain links TRBV9 to TRBJ2-1; TRBD2 agrees at 14 bases. This CDR3 spans 17 amino acids. CDR1 is SGDLS and CDR2 is YYNGEE in the germline V gene. V lost 0 bases and J lost 8; bases outside the gene matches: 7.

This chain uses TRBV12-3 or TRBV12-4 with TRBJ1-2; possibly TRBD1 for D (5 bases). The CDR3 totals 13 residues. V dropped 7 bases and J dropped 2 bases, with 11 bases sitting between them. The CDR3 reads CASTKGRNYGYTF. CDR3 DNA: TGTGCCAGCACCAAGGGACGGAACTATGGCTACACCTTC.

The gene calls are TRBV5-1 and TRBJ2-7, with D possibly matching TRBD2 (6 bases). Looked up from germline, CDR1 is SGHRS and CDR2 is YFSETQ. Between the trimmed V and J ends, which lost 3 bases and 6 bases, there was a span of 16 bases. This CDR3 region has 14 residues. CDR3 DNA sequence: TGCGCCAGCAGCTCGAGGGTGGGGAGGCCCGAGCAGTACTTC. Translating gives CASSSRVGRPEQYF.

This rearrangement joins TRBV10-2 to TRBJ2-7; 8 bases are shared with TRBD1. After removal of 10 bases from V and 2 bases from J, the junction contained 7 bases not matched to a gene. Germline V gene sequence: CDR1 WSHSY, CDR2 SAAADI. The length of the CDR3 is 13 residues. DNA of the CDR3: TGCGCCACCCGACAGGGGTTAACCTACGAGCAGTACGTC. Translation: CATRQGLTYEQYV.

The rearrangement uses TRBV7-2 and TRBJ2-7; 8 bases match TRBD1. The CDR3 covers 16 residues. Germline CDR1 and CDR2: SGHTA and FQGNSA. Trimming at V came to 4 bases and at J to 0 bases, leaving 8 bases not matched to a gene. The CDR3 nucleotides are TGTGCCAGCAGCTCCAGGGGTGGGACAGGCTCCTACGAGCAGTACTTC. Encoded protein: CASSSRGGTGSYEQYF.

The J gene is TRBJ2-5, the V gene TRBV15; D may be TRBD1 (6 bases). Trimming took off 0 bases at V and 4 bases at J, with 12 bases between the two ends. The length of the CDR3 is 15 residues. Germline V gene data show CDR1 as LNHNV and CDR2 as YYDKDF (reference sequence). The CDR3 region is CATSRDRARGETQYF. CDR3 in DNA: TGTGCCACCAGCAGAGATCGAGCCAGGGGAGAGACCCAGTACTTC.

The CDR3 loop reads CASSSGFGYTF. CDR3 in DNA: TGTGCCAGCAGTTCAGGGTTTGGCTACACCTTC. This chain uses TRBV12-3 or TRBV12-4 with TRBJ1-2; D may be TRBD1 (5 bases). The CDR3 spans 11 residues. V lost 4 bases to trimming and J lost 7 bases, with 7 bases between them.

This clonotype was seen more than once but under ten times. The chain uses TRBV29-1 and TRBJ1-1; weak D call: TRBD1 (6 bases). The CDR3 runs to 12 residues. Trimming removed 4 bases at V and 11 bases at J, with 17 bases between. The germline V gene has CDR1 SQVTM and CDR2 ANQGSEA. The CDR3 reads CSVGGGGLEAFF. DNA of the CDR3: TGCAGCGTTGGAGGAGGGGGTCTAGAGGCTTTCTTT.

This clonotype was seen more than once but under ten times. The V gene is TRBV12-3 or TRBV12-4, the J gene TRBJ2-7; TRBD1 matches at 7 bases. The junction had 12 bases not matched to a gene; V was cut back by 4 bases and J by 6 bases. The CDR3 has 15 amino acids. The CDR3 DNA sequence: TGTGCCAGCAGTTGGGGATCGGACAGGCTCTCCGAGCAGTACGTC. This translates into CASSWGSDRLSEQYV.

The V gene is TRBV5-1, the J gene TRBJ2-3, with TRBD2 matching 7 bases. CDR1 and CDR2 (germline): SGHRS, YFSETQ. This CDR3 is built from 14 residues. The V segment lost 3 bases and the J segment 7 bases; nucleotides outside the gene matches: 8. CDR3 DNA sequence: TGCGCCAGCAGCTGGGAGCGGGATCGGTATACGCAGTATTTT. Amino acid sequence: CASSWERDRYTQYF.